The present entry profiles one TCR beta chain with its context. Its matching antigen is unknown. Authors' analysis steps: Junction-only sequences without quality scores came from ImmunoSEQ, so filtering differed. Sequencing used immunoSEQ multiplex PCR; TCRdb keeps in-frame clones, though not all of them. The D gene and trimming were derived from the DNA, and the V and J assignments and clone size from that table. The sample yields fewer than 850,000 clones, about three quarters seen once. The V gene lost 2 bases and the J gene lost 0 bases, with 14 bases spanning the gap. CDR1 and CDR2 (germline): KGHSH, LQKENI. CDR3 length: 18 amino acids. This sample was included in a study of shared clonotypes between healthy human individuals. About the research overall: Each donor's CD8 memory used one plate, CD8 naive two, each CD4 subset three. Whole-study findings and limits: Several donors had around 5% of their naive CD4 clonotypes in common.

It was into CD45RA+ naive and CD45RA-negative memory subsets that the CD4+ cells were split. Material for sequencing was memory CD4+ T cells sorted from blood. The subset is: CD45RA-negative fraction. V gene TRBV18 combines with J gene TRBJ2-6; a possible D gene is TRBD1 (6 bases). The source of this sequence is a woman in her thirties in good health. The CDR3 sequence is CASSPFGKDSSGANVLTF. The CDR3 DNA sequence: TGTGCCAGCTCACCATTCGGAAAGGACAGCTCTGGGGCCAACGTCCTGACTTTC. Full variable domain (outside the CDR3, taken from reference TRBV18 and TRBJ2-6): NAGVMQNPRHLVRRRGQEARLRCSPMKGHSHVYWYRQLPEEGLKFMVYLQKENIIDESGMPKERFSAEFPKEGPSILRIQQVVRGDSAAYFCASSPFGKDSSGANVLTFGAGSRLTVL.